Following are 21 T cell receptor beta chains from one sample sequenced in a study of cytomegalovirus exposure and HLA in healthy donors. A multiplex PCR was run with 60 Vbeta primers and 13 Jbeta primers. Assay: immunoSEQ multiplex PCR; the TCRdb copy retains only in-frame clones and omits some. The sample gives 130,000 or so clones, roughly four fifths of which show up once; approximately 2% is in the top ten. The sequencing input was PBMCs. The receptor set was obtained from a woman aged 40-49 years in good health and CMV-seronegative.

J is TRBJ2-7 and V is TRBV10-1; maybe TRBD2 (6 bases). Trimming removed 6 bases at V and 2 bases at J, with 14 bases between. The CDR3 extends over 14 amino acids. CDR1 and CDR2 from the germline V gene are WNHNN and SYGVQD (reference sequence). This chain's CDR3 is CASSPTWEAYEQYF. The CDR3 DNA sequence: TGCGCCAGCAGCCCAACATGGGAGGCCTACGAGCAGTACTTC.

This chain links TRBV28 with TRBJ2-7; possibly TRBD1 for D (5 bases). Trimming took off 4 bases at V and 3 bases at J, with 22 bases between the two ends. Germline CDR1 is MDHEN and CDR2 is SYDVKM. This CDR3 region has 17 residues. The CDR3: CASSSSSQGNGIYEQYF. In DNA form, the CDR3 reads TGTGCCAGCAGTTCCTCCTCGCAGGGAAACGGCATCTACGAGCAGTACTTC.

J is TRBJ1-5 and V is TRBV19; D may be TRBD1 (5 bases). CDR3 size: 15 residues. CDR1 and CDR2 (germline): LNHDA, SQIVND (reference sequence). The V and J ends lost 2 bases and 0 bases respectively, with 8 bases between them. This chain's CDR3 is CASSIYRYSNQPQHF. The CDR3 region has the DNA TGTGCCAGTAGTATATACAGGTATAGCAATCAGCCCCAGCATTTT.

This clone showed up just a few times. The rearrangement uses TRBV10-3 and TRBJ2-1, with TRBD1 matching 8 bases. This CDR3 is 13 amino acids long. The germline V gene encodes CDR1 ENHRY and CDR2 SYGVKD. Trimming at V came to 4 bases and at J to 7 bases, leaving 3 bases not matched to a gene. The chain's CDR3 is CAISGQGANEQFF. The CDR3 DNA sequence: TGTGCCATCAGTGGGCAGGGGGCGAATGAGCAGTTCTTC.

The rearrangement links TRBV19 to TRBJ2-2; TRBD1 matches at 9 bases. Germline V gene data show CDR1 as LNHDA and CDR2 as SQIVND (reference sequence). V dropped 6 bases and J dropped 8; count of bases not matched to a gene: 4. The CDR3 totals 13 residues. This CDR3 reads CASSRDRVGELFF. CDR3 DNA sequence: TGTGCCAGTAGCCGGGACAGGGTAGGGGAGCTGTTTTTT. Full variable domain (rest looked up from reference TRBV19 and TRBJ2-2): DGGITQSPKYLFRKEGQNVTLSCEQNLNHDAMYWYRQDPGQGLRLIYYSQIVNDFQKGDIAEGYSVSREKKESFPLTVTSAQKNPTAFYLCASSRDRVGELFFGEGSRLTVL.

CDR3 DNA: TGTGCCAGTAGTATAGATAATTTCCGCGAGAATGAGCAGTTCTTC. It encodes CASSIDNFRENEQFF. V gene TRBV19 combines with J gene TRBJ2-1; D not resolved. The germline V gene has CDR1 LNHDA and CDR2 SQIVND (reference sequence). The CDR3 spans 15 residues. Trimming stripped 0 bases from V and 7 bases from J, with 13 bases between.

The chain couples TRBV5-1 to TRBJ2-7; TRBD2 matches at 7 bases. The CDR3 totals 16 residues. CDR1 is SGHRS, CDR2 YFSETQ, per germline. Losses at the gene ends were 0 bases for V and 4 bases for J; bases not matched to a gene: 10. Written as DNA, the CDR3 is TGCGCCAGCAGCTTGGGTATGGTCAGGGAGGGTTACGAGCAGTACTTC. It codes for CASSLGMVREGYEQYF.

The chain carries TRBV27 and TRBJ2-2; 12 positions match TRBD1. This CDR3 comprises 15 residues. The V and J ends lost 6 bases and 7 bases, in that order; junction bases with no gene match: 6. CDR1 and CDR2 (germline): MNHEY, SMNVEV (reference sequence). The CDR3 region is CASSPGTGGFGELFF. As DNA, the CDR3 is TGTGCCAGCAGCCCCGGGACAGGGGGCTTCGGGGAGCTGTTTTTT.

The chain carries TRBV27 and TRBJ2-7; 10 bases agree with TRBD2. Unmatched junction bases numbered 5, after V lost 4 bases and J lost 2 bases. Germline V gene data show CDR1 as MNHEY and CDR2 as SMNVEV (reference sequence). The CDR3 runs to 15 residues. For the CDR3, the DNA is TGTGCCAGCAGTTCGCCAGCGGGGGGGACCTACGAGCAGTACTTC. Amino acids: CASSSPAGGTYEQYF.

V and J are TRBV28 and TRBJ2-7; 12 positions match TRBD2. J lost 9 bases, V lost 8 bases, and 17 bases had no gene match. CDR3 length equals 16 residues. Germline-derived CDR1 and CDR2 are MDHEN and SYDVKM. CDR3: CASGETSGRHPGGQYF. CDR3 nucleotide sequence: TGTGCCAGCGGAGAGACTAGCGGGAGACACCCTGGAGGGCAGTACTTC.

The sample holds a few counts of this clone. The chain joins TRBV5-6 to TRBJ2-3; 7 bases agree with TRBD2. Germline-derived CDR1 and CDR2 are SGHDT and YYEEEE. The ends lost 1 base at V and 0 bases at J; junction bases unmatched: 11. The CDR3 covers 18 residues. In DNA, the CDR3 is TGTGCCAGCAGCTTGAGGTTGGAACTGCGGGAGAGCACAGATACGCAGTATTTT. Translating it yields CASSLRLELRESTDTQYF.

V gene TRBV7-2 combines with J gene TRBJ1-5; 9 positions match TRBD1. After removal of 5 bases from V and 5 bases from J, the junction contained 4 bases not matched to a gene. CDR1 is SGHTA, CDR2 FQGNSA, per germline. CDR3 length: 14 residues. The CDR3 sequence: CASSPGQGHQPQHF. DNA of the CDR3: TGTGCCAGCAGCCCGGGACAGGGACATCAGCCCCAGCATTTT.

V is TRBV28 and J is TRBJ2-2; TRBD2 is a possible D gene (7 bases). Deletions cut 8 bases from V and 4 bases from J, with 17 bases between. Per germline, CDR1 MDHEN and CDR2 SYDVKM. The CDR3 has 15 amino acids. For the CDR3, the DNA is TGTGCCAGCTCCGTAGGGGGGGGTGGCACCGGGGAGCTGTTTTTT. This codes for CASSVGGGGTGELFF.

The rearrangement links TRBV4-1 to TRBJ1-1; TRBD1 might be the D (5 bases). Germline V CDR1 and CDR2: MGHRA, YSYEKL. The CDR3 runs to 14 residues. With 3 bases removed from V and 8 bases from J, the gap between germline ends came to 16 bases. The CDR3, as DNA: TGCGCCAGCAGCCACTCCATGGCGGGGGAGGAAGCTTTCTTT. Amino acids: CASSHSMAGEEAFF.

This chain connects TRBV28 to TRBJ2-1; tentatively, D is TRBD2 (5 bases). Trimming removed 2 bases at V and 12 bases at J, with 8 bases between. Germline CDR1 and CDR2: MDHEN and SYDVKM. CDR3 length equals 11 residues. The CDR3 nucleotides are TGTGCCAGCAGTTTAGAGGGCACGCAGTTCTTC. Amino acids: CASSLEGTQFF.

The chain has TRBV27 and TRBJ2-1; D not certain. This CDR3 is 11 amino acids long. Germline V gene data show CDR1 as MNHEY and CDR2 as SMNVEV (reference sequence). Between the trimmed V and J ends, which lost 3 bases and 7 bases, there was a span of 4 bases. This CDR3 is CASSFRNEQFF. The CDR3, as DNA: TGTGCCAGCAGTTTCAGGAATGAGCAGTTCTTC.

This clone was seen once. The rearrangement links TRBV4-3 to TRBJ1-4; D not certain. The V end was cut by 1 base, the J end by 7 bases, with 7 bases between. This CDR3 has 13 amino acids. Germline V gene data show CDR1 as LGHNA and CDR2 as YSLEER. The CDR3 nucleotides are TGCGCCAGCAGCCAAGGTCGGGGTGAAAAACTGTTTTTT. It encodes CASSQGRGEKLFF.

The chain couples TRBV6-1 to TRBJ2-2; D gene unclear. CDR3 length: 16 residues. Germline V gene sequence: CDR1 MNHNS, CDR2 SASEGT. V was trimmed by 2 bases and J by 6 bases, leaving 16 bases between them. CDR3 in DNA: TGTGCCAGCAGTGAACAGAACCTGATTACAGCCGGGGAGCTGTTTTTT. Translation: CASSEQNLITAGELFF.

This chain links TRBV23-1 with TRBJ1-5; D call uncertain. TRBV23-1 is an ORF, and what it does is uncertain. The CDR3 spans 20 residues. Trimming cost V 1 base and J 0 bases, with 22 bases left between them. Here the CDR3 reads CASSQYELPVTKTSNQPQHF. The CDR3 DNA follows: TGCGCCAGCAGTCAATACGAGTTACCCGTTACCAAAACTAGCAATCAGCCCCAGCATTTT.

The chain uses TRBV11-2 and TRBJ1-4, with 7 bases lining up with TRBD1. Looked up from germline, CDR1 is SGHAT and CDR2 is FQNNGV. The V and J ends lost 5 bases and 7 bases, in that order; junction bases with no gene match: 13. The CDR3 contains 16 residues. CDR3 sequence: CASSTHQQGMGEKLFF. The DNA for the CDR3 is TGTGCCAGCAGCACCCATCAACAGGGGATGGGTGAAAAACTGTTTTTT.

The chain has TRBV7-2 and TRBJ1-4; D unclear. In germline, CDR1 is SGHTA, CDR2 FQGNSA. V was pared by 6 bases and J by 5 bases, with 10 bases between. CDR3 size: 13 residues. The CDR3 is CASSLGVNEKLFF. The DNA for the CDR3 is TGTGCCAGCAGTCTCGGGGTAAATGAAAAACTGTTTTTT. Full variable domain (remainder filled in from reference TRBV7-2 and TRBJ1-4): GAGVSQSPSNKVTEKGKDVELRCDPISGHTALYWYRQSLGQGLEFLIYFQGNSAPDKSGLPSDRFSAERTGGSVSTLTIQRTQQEDSAVYLCASSLGVNEKLFFGSGTQLSVL.